The present T cell receptor beta chain was sequenced within a study of T cells in Graves' hyperthyroidism and ophthalmopathy (dated by TCRdb to about 2019). With respect to the entire study: Peripheral blood samples were taken at the time of initial diagnosis, prior to any treatment. A discovery cohort of about a hundred patients, about 44 with Graves' ophthalmopathy and roughly 59 with stable Graves' hyperthyroidism, was used to find distinguishing TCR V-J signatures. Following sampling, methimazole starting at 30 mg daily was given to hyperthyroidism patients, and high-dose intravenous methylprednisolone was given to ophthalmopathy patients. For training and testing, the 100 or so patients in the discovery cohort were randomly divided in a 7:3 ratio. Prospective prediction of ophthalmopathy was tested in an independent validation cohort of approximately 19 hyperthyroidism patients and some 17 patients who later progressed to ophthalmopathy. According to the paper, TCR Vbeta CDR3 sequencing was carried out on approximately 140 peripheral blood samples, which came from some 41 ophthalmopathy, 75 or so hyperthyroidism and roughly 17 progressor patients. Thyroid tissue and blood T-cell repertoires from roughly six Graves' hyperthyroidism patients were also compared in the study.

Overall results and qualifications from the work: No statistical method was used to fix the sample size in advance, and group allocation was not hidden from the investigators. Most expanded thyroid clonotypes (frequency above 0.001) were also detected in blood, a finding suggesting that blood repertoires may reflect thyroid immune responses. A model built on a 13 V-J signature distinguished ophthalmopathy from stable hyperthyroidism, reaching 85% to 90% sensitivity and 81.08% specificity in cross-validation and 80%/75% in testing. In validation, the model predicted progression to ophthalmopathy a median of about 6 months before onset, with about 64% sensitivity and roughly 72% specificity.

In its sample, this clonotype was seen once. There is no known antigen for this receptor. No clone much larger than this one lies a single base away; base qualities are absent. A read on its own is weak evidence. The CDR3 runs 15 amino acids, cysteine and phenylalanine included. Kept here is only the CDR3 DNA, which spans 45 bases and is read in frame from base 1. CDR1 and CDR2, per the germline V gene, are MNHNS and SASEGT. Compared with germline, V lacks 3 bases and J lacks 7 bases; bases without a gene match: 12. Amplification of TCR beta CDR3 regions was carried out from RNA transcripts. The TCR CDR3 was subjected to a first round of RT-PCR using the HTBI primer set and the Qiagen OneStep RT-PCR kit. The libraries were constructed in a second round of multiplex PCR and then size-selected and purified. Sequencing of the libraries was done on an Illumina HiSeq2000 using paired-end 100 bp reads. As for the original processing: Raw data were processed with SOAPnuke, discarding reads with adapters, uncalled bases, mean Phred below 15, or no exact constant-primer or identifier match. COPE v1.2.5 was used to merge high-quality paired reads, and clonotypes were defined as unique nucleotide sequences. Clonotypes were aligned to IMGT TRBV, TRBD and TRBJ reference segments using MiTCR v1.1. Only V-J combinations with frequency above 0.0001, covering about 99% of repertoires, were analysed. A TCS score was defined as the ratio of F50 (clonal expansion) to E x V (chaos), with BLOSUM62-based TCRdist applied between CDR3 peptides within each V-J. Welch's t-statistics and random forest reduced around 510 V-J features to about 13, which were used in a naive Bayes classifier (R e1071). TCRdb reran the public reads through fastp at Q25 and MiXCR, keeping productive beta chains. Every distinct CDR3 protein forms one entry, paired with its most common genes and DNA. Clone size and V and J calls follow TCRdb, not the original study. For this sample there are about 420,000 distinct CDR3 sequences; more than 15% appear just once. The biggest ten clones account for just under 8% of the sample.

A patient counted as having stable Graves' hyperthyroidism if no progression to ophthalmopathy occurred over 18 months of follow-up. The hyperthyroidism patients were between 18 and 65 years old and newly diagnosed, with a disease duration of less than 2 months. Any patient with an uncontrolled infection, another autoimmune disease, pregnancy or lactation was excluded. Diagnoses relied on clinical symptoms, serum thyroxine and TRAb, thyroid ultrasound and orbital computed tomography. PBMCs were isolated from 7.5 to 10 ml of fresh peripheral blood by Ficoll-Paque density gradient centrifugation. Total RNA was extracted using Trizol reagent, and RNA quality was assessed on an Agilent 2100 Bioanalyzer.

The rearranged chain carries TRBV6-1 and TRBJ2-7, with 7 bases in between that match TRBD1. The sequence was collected from a woman in her late teens or twenties with Graves' hyperthyroidism. The material sequenced was blood. The CDR3 region: CASSDRQGMRREQYF. Here is the DNA: TGTGCCAGCAGTGACCGACAGGGAATGAGGCGGGAGCAGTACTTC.